Presented here are 27 T cell receptor beta chains from one specimen sequenced in a study of T cell responses to AZD1222 COVID-19 vaccine. Profiling relied on immunoSEQ multiplex PCR, and the TCRdb table lists in-frame clones only, not all of them. The sample carries 65,000 to 100,000 clones, more than 70% recorded once. The sequences come from peripheral blood, collected 28 days after the second AZD1222 dose. The source of these receptors is an adult who received the AZD1222 COVID-19 vaccine.

The V gene is TRBV30, the J gene TRBJ2-5; D gene uncertain. The CDR3 contains 15 residues. Deletions cut 3 bases from V and 0 bases from J, with 14 bases between. Germline lookup yields CDR1 GTSNPN and CDR2 SVGIG (reference sequence). This CDR3 is CAWRRVGLNQETQYF. The CDR3 bases are TGTGCCTGGAGAAGGGTGGGCTTGAACCAAGAGACCCAGTACTTC. The full variable domain, completed using reference TRBV30 and TRBJ2-5, is SQTIHQWPATLVQPVGSPLSLECTVEGTSNPNLYWYRQAAGRGLQLLFYSVGIGQISSEVPQNLSASRPQDRQFILSSKKLLLSDSGFYLCAWRRVGLNQETQYFGPGTRLLVL.

This chain links TRBV13 with TRBJ2-7; 8 positions agree with TRBD2. CDR1 is PRHDT and CDR2 is FYEKMQ in the germline V gene (reference sequence). The CDR3 runs 16 residues. Trimming at V came to 5 bases and at J to 5 bases, leaving 14 bases not matched to a gene. This CDR3 reads CASSEGGTRGLNEQYF. CDR3 DNA sequence: TGTGCCAGCAGCGAAGGTGGGACTAGGGGATTGAACGAGCAGTACTTC.

The chain joins TRBV18 to TRBJ2-6, with unresolved D. The CDR3 consists of 14 residues. The ends were cut back, 0 bases at V and 3 bases at J, with 3 bases in the middle. Germline CDR1 reads KGHSH; CDR2 reads LQKENI. This CDR3 is CASSPPGGANVLTF. The CDR3 nucleotides are TGTGCCAGCTCACCACCGGGTGGGGCCAACGTCCTGACTTTC.

The chain couples TRBV19 to TRBJ2-1; 12 nucleotides line up with TRBD1. Germline assignment: CDR1 LNHDA and CDR2 SQIVND (reference sequence). V lost 5 bases and J lost 7; bases outside the gene matches: 6. This CDR3 is built from 15 residues. CDR3 residues: CASSGRDRGRNEQFF. As DNA, the CDR3 is TGTGCCAGTAGTGGACGGGACAGGGGGCGAAATGAGCAGTTCTTC.

This chain connects TRBV28 to TRBJ2-1; 8 positions match TRBD2. The V gene end was trimmed by 6 bases and the J gene end by 7 bases; junction bases not matched to a gene: 17. CDR1 is MDHEN and CDR2 is SYDVKM in the germline V gene. The CDR3 contains 17 residues. CDR3 coding DNA: TGTGCCAGCAGAGAAACCCTGACGGGACTAGGTCTAAATGAGCAGTTCTTC. It translates to CASRETLTGLGLNEQFF.

This chain links TRBV5-4 with TRBJ2-6; D is ambiguous. V dropped 4 bases and J dropped 0 bases, with 17 bases sitting between them. CDR1 is SGHNT and CDR2 is YYREEE in the germline V gene (reference sequence). CDR3 length: 18 residues. CDR3 sequence (DNA): TGTGCCAGCAGCCCCTCCGATTTTATAAGCTCTGGGGCCAACGTCCTGACTTTC. This codes for CASSPSDFISSGANVLTF.

The chain uses TRBV3-1 (or the pseudogene TRBV3-2) and TRBJ2-5; TRBD2 matches 7 bases. The CDR3 totals 16 residues. Germline CDR1 reads LGHDT; CDR2 reads YNNKEL (reference sequence). V was pared by 5 bases and J by 3 bases, with 12 bases of the junction left unmatched. The CDR3: CASSYGGEGSEETQYF. CDR3 coding DNA: TGTGCCAGCAGCTACGGAGGGGAGGGATCCGAAGAGACCCAGTACTTC.

The chain employs TRBV7-9 and TRBJ1-2, with a possible D match to TRBD1 (6 bases). The V end lost 3 bases, the J end lost 5 bases, and 13 bases lay between the germline ends. The CDR3 has 14 amino acids. In germline, CDR1 is SEHNR, CDR2 FQNEAQ (reference sequence). The CDR3 loop is CASSFETGKYGYTF. The DNA for the CDR3 is TGTGCCAGCAGCTTTGAGACAGGAAAATATGGCTACACCTTC.

The chain joins TRBV30 to TRBJ2-7, with D hard to call. CDR1 GTSNPN and CDR2 SVGIG come from the germline V gene (reference sequence). Trimming removed 1 base from V and 7 bases from J, with 14 bases in between. This CDR3 has 13 residues. The CDR3 loop reads CAWSDDPMGEQYF. Written as DNA, the CDR3 is TGTGCCTGGAGTGACGACCCCATGGGGGAGCAGTACTTC.

This clone is termed medium-sized. The V call is TRBV19, the J call TRBJ2-7; 9 bases map to TRBD1. Germline assignment: CDR1 LNHDA and CDR2 SQIVND (reference sequence). Trimming at V came to 10 bases and at J to 3 bases, leaving 7 bases not matched to a gene. This CDR3 is built from 13 residues. CDR3: CATTGDRDYEQYF. The CDR3 nucleotides read TGTGCCACCACAGGGGACAGGGACTACGAGCAGTACTTC.

The chain carries TRBV4-3 and TRBJ2-5, with TRBD2 matching 11 bases. The CDR3 totals 17 residues. Germline V gives CDR1 LGHNA, CDR2 YSLEER. V was clipped by 0 bases and J by 4 bases; unmatched bases: 7. The CDR3 here is CASSQDSVAGGPETQYF. DNA for the CDR3: TGCGCCAGCAGCCAAGACTCGGTAGCGGGAGGGCCAGAGACCCAGTACTTC.

The chain combines TRBV7-2 with TRBJ2-7, with a tentative D call TRBD2 (6 bases). The CDR3 length is 15 residues. The germline V and J ends were trimmed by 1 base and 2 bases, with 12 bases remaining between them. Per the germline V gene, CDR1 is SGHTA and CDR2 is FQGNSA. CDR3 bases: TGTGCCAGCAGCTTAGGAGGAGGGTCCCCCTACGAGCAGTACTTC. It yields the protein CASSLGGGSPYEQYF.

The chain joins TRBV5-8 to TRBJ1-2; TRBD1 matches 8 bases. The CDR3 is 13 residues long. V trimming: 2 bases; J trimming: 8 bases; junction bases outside the gene matches: 5. The germline V gene encodes CDR1 SGHTS and CDR2 YDEGEE. CDR3 residues: CASSFQGAEGYTF. The CDR3 DNA reads as TGTGCCAGCAGCTTTCAGGGGGCAGAGGGCTACACCTTC.

The chain joins TRBV30 to TRBJ1-1; TRBD1 matches 9 bases. J gave up 3 bases and V 1 base, and 3 bases lay outside the gene matches. Germline values: CDR1 GTSNPN, CDR2 SVGIG (reference sequence). There are 14 residues in the CDR3. The CDR3, as DNA: TGTGCCTGGAGTGACAGGGGGCCTGACACTGAAGCTTTCTTT. This gives the protein CAWSDRGPDTEAFF. The entire variable domain, with the rest obtained from reference TRBV30 and TRBJ1-1, is as follows: SQTIHQWPATLVQPVGSPLSLECTVEGTSNPNLYWYRQAAGRGLQLLFYSVGIGQISSEVPQNLSASRPQDRQFILSSKKLLLSDSGFYLCAWSDRGPDTEAFFGQGTRLTVV.

The chain uses TRBV9 and TRBJ2-1; the D gene is possibly TRBD2 (6 bases). Germline lookup yields CDR1 SGDLS and CDR2 YYNGEE. The V end was cut by 0 bases, the J end by 6 bases, with 10 bases between. The CDR3 runs to 14 residues. CDR3 nucleotides: TGTGCCAGCAGCGTAGCGGGAGAGGTCAATGAGCAGTTCTTC. Its protein is CASSVAGEVNEQFF. Complete variable domain (other parts from reference TRBV9 and TRBJ2-1): DSGVTQTPKHLITATGQRVTLRCSPRSGDLSVYWYQQSLDQGLQFLIQYYNGEERAKGNILERFSAQQFPDLHSELNLSSLELGDSALYFCASSVAGEVNEQFFGPGTRLTVL.

This clone appeared a single time. The rearrangement links TRBV5-1 to TRBJ2-5, with TRBD2 matching 9 bases. This CDR3 has 16 residues. The ends lost 0 bases at V and 4 bases at J; junction bases unmatched: 7. The V gene's germline CDR1 is SGHRS and CDR2 YFSETQ. The CDR3 DNA reads TGCGCCAGCAGCTTGGTTGGCGCGGGAGGGCGAGAGACCCAGTACTTC. It specifies CASSLVGAGGRETQYF.

The chain employs TRBV5-6 and TRBJ2-7, with 9 bases fitting TRBD2. The CDR3 contains 15 residues. J was trimmed by 4 bases and V by 2 bases; bases with no gene match: 7. From germline, CDR1 is SGHDT and CDR2 YYEEEE. The CDR3 coding sequence is TGTGCCAGCAGCTTCAGGCGGGAGGGCCCTTACGAGCAGTACTTC. It translates to CASSFRREGPYEQYF.

CDR3 in amino acids: CATSNQDRGKETQYF. CDR3 in DNA: TGTGCCACCAGTAATCAGGACAGGGGGAAAGAGACCCAGTACTTC. The gene calls are TRBV24-1 and TRBJ2-5, with 10 nucleotides matching TRBD1. This CDR3 has 15 residues. The V gene end was trimmed by 6 bases and the J gene end by 3 bases; junction bases not matched to a gene: 6. CDR1 is KGHDR and CDR2 is SFDVKD in the germline V gene.

The CDR3 region is CASSQQGWNEQFF. DNA for the CDR3: TGTGCCAGCAGCCAACAGGGGTGGAATGAGCAGTTCTTC. The V call is TRBV12-3 or TRBV12-4, the J call TRBJ2-1; 7 bases match TRBD1. The length of the CDR3 is 13 residues. The ends lost 6 bases at V and 7 bases at J; junction bases unmatched: 6.

The CDR3 loop reads CASSQGGDSGANVLTF. Written as DNA, the CDR3 is TGCGCCAGCAGCCAAGGAGGGGACTCTGGGGCCAACGTCCTGACTTTC. J is TRBJ2-6 and V is TRBV4-3, with D perhaps matching TRBD1 or TRBD2 (5 bases each). Per germline, CDR1 LGHNA and CDR2 YSLEER. The V end lost 1 base, the J end lost 0 bases, and 7 bases lay between the germline ends. There are 16 residues in the CDR3.

This chain uses TRBV28 with TRBJ1-5; D ambiguous. V lost 6 bases and J lost 3, with 12 bases in between. Germline V gene data show CDR1 as MDHEN and CDR2 as SYDVKM. There are 14 residues in the CDR3. CDR3 amino acids: CASRSMGTNQPQHF. The CDR3 DNA follows: TGTGCCAGCAGATCAATGGGTACCAATCAGCCCCAGCATTTT.

V gene TRBV7-2 combines with J gene TRBJ2-3; no reliable D call. The CDR3 consists of 16 residues. Trimming removed 5 bases from V and 7 bases from J, with 22 bases in between. Germline V gene sequence: CDR1 SGHTA, CDR2 FQGNSA. CDR3 DNA: TGTGCCAGCAGCCCCCCTAGAGTCGGCGGATACCATACGCAGTATTTT. This codes for CASSPPRVGGYHTQYF. Using reference TRBV7-2 and TRBJ2-3 for the parts outside the CDR3, the full variable domain is GAGVSQSPSNKVTEKGKDVELRCDPISGHTALYWYRQSLGQGLEFLIYFQGNSAPDKSGLPSDRFSAERTGGSVSTLTIQRTQQEDSAVYLCASSPPRVGGYHTQYFGPGTRLTVL.

CDR3 bases: TGTGCCACCAGCCAAGACAGGGAGGACTCGAAACTGTTTTTT. It encodes CATSQDREDSKLFF. V gene TRBV15 combines with J gene TRBJ1-4; 7 positions agree with TRBD1. This CDR3 spans 14 amino acids. The V and J ends lost 5 bases and 11 bases, in that order; junction bases with no gene match: 11. In germline, CDR1 is LNHNV, CDR2 YYDKDF (reference sequence).

The gene calls are TRBV7-2 and TRBJ1-2; 7 bases map to TRBD1. Germline values: CDR1 SGHTA, CDR2 FQGNSA. The CDR3 consists of 16 residues. V lost 0 bases and J lost 4; bases outside the gene matches: 8. CDR3 region: CASSLAQTGSGYGYTF. The CDR3, as DNA: TGTGCCAGCAGCTTAGCGCAGACAGGGTCAGGCTATGGCTACACCTTC.

This chain uses TRBV4-1 with TRBJ2-5, with 9 bases lining up with TRBD1. Germline V gene lookup returns CDR1 MGHRA and CDR2 YSYEKL. V lost 1 base, J lost 3 bases, and 6 bases stayed unmatched. The CDR3 loop spans 16 amino acids. The CDR3 here is CASSQVGTGFEETQYF. CDR3 coding DNA: TGCGCCAGCAGCCAAGTCGGGACAGGGTTTGAAGAGACCCAGTACTTC.

The chain joins TRBV28 to TRBJ2-1; either TRBD1 or TRBD2 may fit D (6 bases each). Germline V gene data show CDR1 as MDHEN and CDR2 as SYDVKM. The CDR3 loop spans 13 amino acids. The ends were cut back, 5 bases at V and 14 bases at J, with 19 bases in the middle. The CDR3 reads CASSVEGQIMEFF. CDR3 bases: TGTGCCAGCAGTGTGGAGGGACAAATTATGGAGTTCTTC.

This clone has just one count. The chain carries TRBV7-2 and TRBJ1-1; weak D call: TRBD1 (5 bases). CDR3 length: 15 amino acids. Germline CDR1 SGHTA, CDR2 FQGNSA. The germline V and J ends were trimmed by 5 bases and 5 bases, with 18 bases remaining between them. For the CDR3, the DNA is TGTGCCAGCAGCCCTTTTCCGAGGGGAAGGACTGAAGCTTTCTTT. It codes for CASSPFPRGRTEAFF.